This T cell receptor beta chain originates from a study of Ad26.COV2.S vaccination and SARS-CoV-2 variants listed by TCRdb under 2021. Regarding the study in general: Donors in the vaccine arm were drawn from COV1001, a phase I-IIa trial of Ad26.COV2.S in healthy adults that was multicentre, randomized, double-blind and placebo-controlled. Dosing of Ad26.COV2.S was intramuscular, at either 5x10^10 or 1x10^11 viral particles, delivered as one shot or as two shots spaced 56 days apart. The specificity and breadth of SARS-CoV-2-reactive T cell receptors after Ad26.COV2.S vaccination were assessed by TCRbeta repertoire sequencing. The TCR-sequenced set comprised around 30 samples: around 20 Ad26.COV2.S vaccine recipients, 5 placebo recipients and 8 SARS-CoV-2 convalescent individuals. Trial participants were randomized into five groups of five, in which low-dose or high-dose Ad26.COV2.S was given once or twice, or placebo was given on both occasions. Throughout the experiments and outcome assessment, investigators stayed blinded to trial group allocation. General study outcomes and caveats: Spike-specific TCR breadth was higher in Ad26.COV2.S recipients than in placebo recipients (P = 0.0014). The authors noted that the TCR breadth and depth analyses may have underestimated total T cell responses. After vaccination, spike-specific CD8+ and CD4+ T cell responses were reported to show substantial breadth. The study was not powered to compare responses between vaccine doses or regimens. Vaccine and placebo recipients had similar non-spike TCR breadth, a finding consistent with the vaccine containing only spike.

TCRbeta CDR3 regions were sequenced with the immunoSEQ Assay. After extraction, genomic DNA underwent amplification by bias-controlled multiplex PCR, followed by high-throughput sequencing. On the study's bioinformatics: Collapsing and filtering of sequences were performed to quantify the absolute abundance of each unique TCRbeta CDR3 region. T cell fraction was estimated by normalizing TCRbeta template counts to usable DNA, with usable DNA measured through amplification of reference genes found in all nucleated cells. Repertoire TCRs were annotated as SARS-CoV-2-specific by exact matching of V gene, CDR3 amino acid sequence and J gene to a known reactive TCR set. The reference SARS-CoV-2 TCR set was obtained from MIRA and was filtered for enrichment in COVID-19-positive ImmuneCODE repertoires, whereby public or cross-reactive TCRs were removed. Drawing on the MIRA antigens, annotated TCRs were analysed further at the level of specific ORF or position within ORF. Breadth was defined as annotated unique rearrangements over total unique productive rearrangements; depth was the summed frequency of those rearrangements. Group comparisons of TCR breadth used two-sided Wilcoxon rank-sum tests. The table comes from immuneACCESS by way of TCRdb, which keeps in-frame sequences with V and J called. Part of the clones is missing from these tables; in studies checked, under half for an unresolved V gene and the rest for unknown reasons. That table supplies the V and J calls and clone size; D and trimming were determined from the DNA. The sample yields a few hundred thousand clones; roughly 90% were counted once. The ten largest clonotypes hold approximately 4% of the sample.

Notes on this clone: This receptor's antigen is unknown. Base quality data are lacking; no much larger clone is found one base away.

CDR3 length: 15 amino acids, cysteine to phenylalanine. This entry keeps only the CDR3 DNA: 45 bases, framed from base 1. CDR1 and CDR2 are drawn from the germline V gene: SGHDT, YYEEEE. Germline trimming amounts to 0 bases on V and 4 bases on J, with 5 as the count of junction bases outside the gene matches. What this sample's treatment or condition label stands for: approximately 18 received Ad26.COV2.S at low or high dose, single or two shots; roughly 5 received placebo; per-sample allocation not given. For vaccine and placebo recipients, repertoires were sequenced using samples collected on day 63 after the first injection. Cohort 1b enrolled 25 to 30 adults aged 18-55 years at a single site in Boston, USA, between 29 July and 7 August 2020. Ad26.COV2.S was a replication-incompetent adenovirus type 26 vector expressing a prefusion-stabilized SARS-CoV-2 spike protein from the original Wuhan strain.

Recombination connected TRBV5-6 to TRBJ1-1; 8 nucleotides in the junction match TRBD1. The TCR originated in a person between 18 and 65 years old who received the Ad26.COV2.S COVID-19 vaccine or a placebo. The material sequenced was peripheral blood, taken in a trial of Ad26.COV2.S vaccine versus placebo. The bases read TGTGCCAGCAGCTTGGCCTGGACAGGGACCACTGAAGCTTTCTTT. Translation gives CASSLAWTGTTEAFF.